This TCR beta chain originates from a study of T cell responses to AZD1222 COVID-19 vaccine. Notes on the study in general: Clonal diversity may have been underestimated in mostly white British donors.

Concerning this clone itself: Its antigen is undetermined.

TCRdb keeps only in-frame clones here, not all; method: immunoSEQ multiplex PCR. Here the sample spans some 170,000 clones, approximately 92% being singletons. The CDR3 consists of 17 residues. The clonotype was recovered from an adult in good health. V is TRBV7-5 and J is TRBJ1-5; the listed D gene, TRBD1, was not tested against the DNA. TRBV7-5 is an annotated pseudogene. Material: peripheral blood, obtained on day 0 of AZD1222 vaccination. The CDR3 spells CVRSLNTGAYSNQPQHF. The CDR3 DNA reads TGTGTCAGAAGCTTAAATACAGGGGCGTATAGCAATCAGCCCCAGCATTTT.